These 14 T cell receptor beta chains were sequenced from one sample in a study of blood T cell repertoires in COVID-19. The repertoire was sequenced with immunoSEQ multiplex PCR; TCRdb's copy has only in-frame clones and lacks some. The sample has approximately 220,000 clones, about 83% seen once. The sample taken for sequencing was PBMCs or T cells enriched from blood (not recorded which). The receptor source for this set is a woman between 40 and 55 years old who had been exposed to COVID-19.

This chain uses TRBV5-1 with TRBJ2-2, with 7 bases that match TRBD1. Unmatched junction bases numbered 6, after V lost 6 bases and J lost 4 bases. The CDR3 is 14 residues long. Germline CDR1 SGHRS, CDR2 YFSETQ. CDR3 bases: TGCGCCAGCAACATAGGGGGCGTCACCGGGGAGCTGTTTTTT. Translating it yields CASNIGGVTGELFF.

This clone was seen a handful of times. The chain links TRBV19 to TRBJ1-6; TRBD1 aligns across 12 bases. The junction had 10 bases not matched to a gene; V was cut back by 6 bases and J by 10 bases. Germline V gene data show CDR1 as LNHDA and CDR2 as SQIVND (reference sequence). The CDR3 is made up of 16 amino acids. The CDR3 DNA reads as TGTGCCAGTAGCCGAGGGGACGGGACAGGGGGCTCACCCCTCCACTTT. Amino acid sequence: CASSRGDGTGGSPLHF.

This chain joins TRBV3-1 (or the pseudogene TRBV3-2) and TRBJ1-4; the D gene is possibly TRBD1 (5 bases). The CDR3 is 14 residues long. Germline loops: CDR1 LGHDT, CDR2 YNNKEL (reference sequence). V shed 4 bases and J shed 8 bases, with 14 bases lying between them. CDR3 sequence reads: CASSLNQYREKLFF. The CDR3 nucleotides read TGTGCCAGCAGCCTCAATCAATACAGGGAAAAACTGTTTTTT.

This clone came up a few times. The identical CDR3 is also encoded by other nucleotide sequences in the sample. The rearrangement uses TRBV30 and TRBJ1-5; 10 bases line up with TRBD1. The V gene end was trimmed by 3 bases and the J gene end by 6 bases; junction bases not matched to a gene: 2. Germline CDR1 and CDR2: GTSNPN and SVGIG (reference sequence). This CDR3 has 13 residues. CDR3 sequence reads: CAWSRTGGQPQHF. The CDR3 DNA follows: TGTGCCTGGAGCCGGACAGGGGGTCAGCCCCAGCATTTT.

CDR3 amino acids: CASSLGQGSPLHF. Here the CDR3 DNA reads TGTGCCAGCAGCTTAGGACAGGGTTCACCCCTCCACTTT. The chain couples TRBV7-9 to TRBJ1-6; TRBD1 agrees at 7 bases. V lost 1 base to trimming and J lost 9 bases; unmatched junction nucleotides: 0. This CDR3 contains 13 residues. Per germline, CDR1 SEHNR and CDR2 FQNEAQ (reference sequence).

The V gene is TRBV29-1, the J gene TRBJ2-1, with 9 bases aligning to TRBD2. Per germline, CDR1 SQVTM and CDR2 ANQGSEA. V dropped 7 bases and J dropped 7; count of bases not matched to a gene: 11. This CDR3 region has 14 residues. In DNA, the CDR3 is TGCAGCGGGCGGACTAGCGCCCTATTTAATGAGCAGTTCTTC. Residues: CSGRTSALFNEQFF.

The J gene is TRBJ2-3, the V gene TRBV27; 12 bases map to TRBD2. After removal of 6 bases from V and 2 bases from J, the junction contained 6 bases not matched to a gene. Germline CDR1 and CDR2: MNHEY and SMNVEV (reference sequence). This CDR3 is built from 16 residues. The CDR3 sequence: CASSRLAGGSTDTQYF. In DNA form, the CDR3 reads TGTGCCAGCAGCCGCCTAGCGGGGGGGTCCACAGATACGCAGTATTTT.

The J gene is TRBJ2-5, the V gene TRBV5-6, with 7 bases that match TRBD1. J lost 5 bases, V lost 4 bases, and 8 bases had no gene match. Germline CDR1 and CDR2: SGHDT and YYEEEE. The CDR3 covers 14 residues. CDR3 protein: CASSPQGLVETQYF. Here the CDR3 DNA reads TGTGCCAGCAGCCCACAGGGGCTGGTGGAGACCCAGTACTTC.

CDR3 protein: CASSTAGDSYNSPLHF. The CDR3 DNA reads TGTGCCAGCAGTACGGCGGGGGACTCCTATAATTCACCCCTCCACTTT. The chain carries TRBV5-5 and TRBJ1-6; D perhaps matches TRBD1 (5 bases). The germline V gene encodes CDR1 SGHKS and CDR2 YYEKEE (reference sequence). The V and J ends lost 5 bases and 0 bases respectively, with 12 bases between them. The CDR3 is made up of 16 amino acids.

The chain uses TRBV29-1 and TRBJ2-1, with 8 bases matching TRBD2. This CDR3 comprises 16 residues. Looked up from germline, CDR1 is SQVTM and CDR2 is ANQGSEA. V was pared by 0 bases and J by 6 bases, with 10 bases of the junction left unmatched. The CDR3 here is CSVEDVGTRGTNEQFF. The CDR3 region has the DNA TGCAGCGTTGAAGATGTGGGGACTAGGGGGACCAATGAGCAGTTCTTC.

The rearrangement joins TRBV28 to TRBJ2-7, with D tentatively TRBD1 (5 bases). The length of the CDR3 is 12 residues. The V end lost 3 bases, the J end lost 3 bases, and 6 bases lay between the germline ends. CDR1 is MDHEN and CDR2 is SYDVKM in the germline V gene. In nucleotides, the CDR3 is TGTGCCAGCAGTTTCAGGGACTACGAGCAGTACTTC. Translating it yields CASSFRDYEQYF. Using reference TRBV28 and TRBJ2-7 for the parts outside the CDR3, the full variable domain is DVKVTQSSRYLVKRTGEKVFLECVQDMDHENMFWYRQDPGLGLRLIYFSYDVKMKEKGDIPEGYSVSREKKERFSLILESASTNQTSMYLCASSFRDYEQYFGPGTRLTVT.

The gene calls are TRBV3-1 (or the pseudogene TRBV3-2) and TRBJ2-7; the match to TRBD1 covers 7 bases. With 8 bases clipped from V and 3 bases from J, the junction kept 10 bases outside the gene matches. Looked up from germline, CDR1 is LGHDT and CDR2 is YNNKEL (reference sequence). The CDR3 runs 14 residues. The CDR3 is CASSPGDSRYEQYF. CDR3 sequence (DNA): TGTGCCAGCTCCCCAGGGGACAGCCGCTACGAGCAGTACTTC.

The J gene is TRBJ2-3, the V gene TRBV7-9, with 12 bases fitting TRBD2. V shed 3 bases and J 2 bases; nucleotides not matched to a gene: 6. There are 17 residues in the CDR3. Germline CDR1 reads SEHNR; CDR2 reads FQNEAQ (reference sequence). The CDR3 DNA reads TGTGCCAGCAGCTTCCGGACTAGCGGGGAGACCACAGATACGCAGTATTTT. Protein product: CASSFRTSGETTDTQYF.

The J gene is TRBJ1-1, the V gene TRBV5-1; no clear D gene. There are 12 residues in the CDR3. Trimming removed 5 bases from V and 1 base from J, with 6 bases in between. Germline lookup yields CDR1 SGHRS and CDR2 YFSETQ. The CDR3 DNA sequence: TGCGCCAGCAGTACCGGGAACACTGAAGCTTTCTTT. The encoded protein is CASSTGNTEAFF. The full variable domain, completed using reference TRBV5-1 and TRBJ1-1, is KAGVTQTPRYLIKTRGQQVTLSCSPISGHRSVSWYQQTPGQGLQFLFEYFSETQRNKGNFPGRFSGRQFSNSRSEMNVSTLELGDSALYLCASSTGNTEAFFGQGTRLTVV.